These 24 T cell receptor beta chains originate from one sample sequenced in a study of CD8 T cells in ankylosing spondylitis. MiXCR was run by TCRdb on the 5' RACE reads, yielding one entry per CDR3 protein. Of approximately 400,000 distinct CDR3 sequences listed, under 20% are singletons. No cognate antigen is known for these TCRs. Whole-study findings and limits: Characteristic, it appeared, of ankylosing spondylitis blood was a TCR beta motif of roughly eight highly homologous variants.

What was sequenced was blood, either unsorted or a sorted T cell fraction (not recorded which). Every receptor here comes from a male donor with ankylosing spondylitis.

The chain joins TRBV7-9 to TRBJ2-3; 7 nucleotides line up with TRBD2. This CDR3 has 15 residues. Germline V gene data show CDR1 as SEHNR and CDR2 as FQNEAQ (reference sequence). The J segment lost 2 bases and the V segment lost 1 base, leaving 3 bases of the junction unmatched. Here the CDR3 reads CASSLVGGYTDTQYF. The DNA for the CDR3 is TGTGCCAGCAGCTTAGTCGGGGGGTACACAGATACGCAGTATTTT.

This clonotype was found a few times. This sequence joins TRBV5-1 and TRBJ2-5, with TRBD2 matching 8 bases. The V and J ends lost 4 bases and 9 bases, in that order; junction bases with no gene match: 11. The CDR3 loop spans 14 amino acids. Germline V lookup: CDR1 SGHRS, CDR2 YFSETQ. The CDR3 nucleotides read TGCGCCAGCAGCACCCTAGCGGGTTCAGGGGCCCAGTACTTC. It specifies CASSTLAGSGAQYF.

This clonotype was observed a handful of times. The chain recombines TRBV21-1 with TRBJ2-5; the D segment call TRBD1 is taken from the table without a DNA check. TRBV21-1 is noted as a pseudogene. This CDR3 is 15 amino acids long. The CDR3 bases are TGTGCCAGCAGACTATACCGGGACAGACAAGAGACCCAGTACTTC. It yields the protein CASRLYRDRQETQYF.

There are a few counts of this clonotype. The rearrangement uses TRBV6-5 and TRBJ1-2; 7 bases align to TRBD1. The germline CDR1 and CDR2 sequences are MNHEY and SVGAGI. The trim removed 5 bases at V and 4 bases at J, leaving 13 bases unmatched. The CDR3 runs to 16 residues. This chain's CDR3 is CASSNRDSKGAYGYTF. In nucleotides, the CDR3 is TGTGCCAGCAGTAACCGGGACTCCAAGGGGGCCTATGGCTACACCTTC.

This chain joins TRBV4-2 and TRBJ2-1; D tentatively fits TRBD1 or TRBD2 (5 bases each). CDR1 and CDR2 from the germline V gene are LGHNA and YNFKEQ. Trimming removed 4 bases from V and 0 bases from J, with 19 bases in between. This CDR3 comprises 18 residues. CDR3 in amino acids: CASSPKPGPKSSYNEQFF. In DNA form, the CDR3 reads TGTGCCAGCAGCCCTAAACCGGGACCCAAGAGCTCCTACAATGAGCAGTTCTTC.

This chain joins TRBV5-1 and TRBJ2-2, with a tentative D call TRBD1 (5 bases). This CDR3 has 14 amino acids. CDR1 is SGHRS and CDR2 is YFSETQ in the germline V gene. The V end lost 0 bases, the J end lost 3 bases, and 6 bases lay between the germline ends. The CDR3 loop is CASSLAQDTGELFF. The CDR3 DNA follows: TGCGCCAGCAGCTTGGCACAGGACACCGGGGAGCTGTTTTTT.

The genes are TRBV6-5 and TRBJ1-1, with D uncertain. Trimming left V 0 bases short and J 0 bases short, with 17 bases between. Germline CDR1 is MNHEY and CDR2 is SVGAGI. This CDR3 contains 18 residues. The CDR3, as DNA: TGTGCCAGCAGTTACTCGATAAGGATTGGGGATATGAACACTGAAGCTTTCTTT. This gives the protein CASSYSIRIGDMNTEAFF.

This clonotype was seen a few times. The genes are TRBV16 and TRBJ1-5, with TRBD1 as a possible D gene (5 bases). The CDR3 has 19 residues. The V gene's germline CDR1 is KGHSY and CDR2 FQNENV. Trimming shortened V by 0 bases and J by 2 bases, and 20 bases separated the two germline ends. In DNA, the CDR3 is TGTGCCAGCAGCCAATCGTTCAGGATTAGGGGTTCGGGCAATCAGCCCCAGCATTTT. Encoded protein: CASSQSFRIRGSGNQPQHF. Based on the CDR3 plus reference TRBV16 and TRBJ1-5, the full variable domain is GEEVAQTPKHLVRGEGQKAKLYCAPIKGHSYVFWYQQVLKNEFKFLISFQNENVFDETGMPKERFSAKCLPNSPCSLEIQATKLEDSAVYFCASSQSFRIRGSGNQPQHFGDGTRLSIL.

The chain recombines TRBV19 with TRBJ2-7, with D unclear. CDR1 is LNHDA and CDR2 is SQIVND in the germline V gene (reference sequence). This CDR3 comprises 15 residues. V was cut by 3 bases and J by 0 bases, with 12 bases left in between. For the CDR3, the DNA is TGTGCCAGTAGTATCCAAGCGATGAGCTCCTACGAGCAGTACTTC. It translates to CASSIQAMSSYEQYF.

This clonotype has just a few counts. The chain's CDR3 is CASSLAGPGQSYTF. In nucleotides, the CDR3 is TGTGCCAGCAGCTTAGCCGGTCCCGGCCAGAGCTACACCTTC. This chain links TRBV7-9 with TRBJ1-2; D ambiguous. V gave up 0 bases and J gave up 9 bases, with 14 bases separating them. The CDR3 length is 14 residues. Looked up from germline, CDR1 is SEHNR and CDR2 is FQNEAQ (reference sequence).

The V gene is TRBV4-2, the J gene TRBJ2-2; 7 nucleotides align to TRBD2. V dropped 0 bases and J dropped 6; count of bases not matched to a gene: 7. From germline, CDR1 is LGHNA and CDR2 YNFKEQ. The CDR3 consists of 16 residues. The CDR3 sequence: CASSQEVAGAAGELFF. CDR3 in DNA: TGTGCCAGCAGCCAAGAAGTTGCGGGAGCGGCCGGGGAGCTGTTTTTT.

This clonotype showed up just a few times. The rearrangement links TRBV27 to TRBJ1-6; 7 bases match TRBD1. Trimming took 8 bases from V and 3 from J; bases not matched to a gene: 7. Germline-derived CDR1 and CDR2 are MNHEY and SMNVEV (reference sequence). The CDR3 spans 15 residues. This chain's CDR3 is CASRTGTDYNSPLHF. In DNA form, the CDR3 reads TGTGCCAGCCGAACCGGGACAGACTATAATTCACCCCTCCACTTT.

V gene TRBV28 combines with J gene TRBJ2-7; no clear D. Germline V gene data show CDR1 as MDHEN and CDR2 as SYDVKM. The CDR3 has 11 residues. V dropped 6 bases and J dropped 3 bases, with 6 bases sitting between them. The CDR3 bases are TGTGCCAGCAGGTCTTTCTACGAGCAGTACTTC. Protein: CASRSFYEQYF.

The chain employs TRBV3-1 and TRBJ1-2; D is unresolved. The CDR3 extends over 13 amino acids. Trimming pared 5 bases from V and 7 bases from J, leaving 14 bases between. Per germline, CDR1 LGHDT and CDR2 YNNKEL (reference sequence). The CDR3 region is CASSIGGFGGYTF. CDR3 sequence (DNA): TGTGCCAGCAGCATCGGAGGGTTCGGTGGCTACACCTTC.

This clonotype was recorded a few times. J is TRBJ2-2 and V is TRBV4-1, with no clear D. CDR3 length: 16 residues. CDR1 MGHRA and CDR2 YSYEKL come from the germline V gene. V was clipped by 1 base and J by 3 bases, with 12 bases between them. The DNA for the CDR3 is TGCGCCAGCAGCCAAGGGCTTCTTGGTGACACCGGGGAGCTGTTTTTT. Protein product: CASSQGLLGDTGELFF.

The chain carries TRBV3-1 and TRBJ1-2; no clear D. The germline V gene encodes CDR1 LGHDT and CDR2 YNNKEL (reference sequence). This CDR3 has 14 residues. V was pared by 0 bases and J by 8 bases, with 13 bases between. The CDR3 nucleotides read TGTGCCAGCAGCCAAGATTATTCTAGTGGGGGCTACACCTTC. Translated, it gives CASSQDYSSGGYTF. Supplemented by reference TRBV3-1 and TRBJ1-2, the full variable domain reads DTAVSQTPKYLVTQMGNDKSIKCEQNLGHDTMYWYKQDSKKFLKIMFSYNNKELIINETVPNRFSPKSPDKAHLNLHINSLELGDSAVYFCASSQDYSSGGYTFGSGTRLTVV.

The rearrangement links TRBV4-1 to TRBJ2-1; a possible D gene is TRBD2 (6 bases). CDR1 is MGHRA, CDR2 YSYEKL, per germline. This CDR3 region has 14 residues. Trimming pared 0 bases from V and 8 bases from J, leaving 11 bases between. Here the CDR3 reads CASSQDAGSYEQFF. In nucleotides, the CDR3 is TGCGCCAGCAGCCAAGATGCGGGGAGTTATGAGCAGTTCTTC.

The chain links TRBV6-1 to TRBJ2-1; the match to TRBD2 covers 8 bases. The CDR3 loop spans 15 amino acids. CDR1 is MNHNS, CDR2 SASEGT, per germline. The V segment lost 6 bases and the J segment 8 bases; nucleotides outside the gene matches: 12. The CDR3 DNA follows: TGTGCCAGCAGGAAGAGCGGGGGCGGCTGGGATGAGCAGTTCTTC. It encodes CASRKSGGGWDEQFF.

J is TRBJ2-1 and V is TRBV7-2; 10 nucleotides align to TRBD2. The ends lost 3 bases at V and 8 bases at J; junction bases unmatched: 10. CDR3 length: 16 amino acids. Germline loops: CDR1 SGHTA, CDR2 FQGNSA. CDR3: CASSLVTSGAGDEQFF. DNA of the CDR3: TGTGCCAGCAGCTTGGTTACTAGCGGGGCCGGCGATGAGCAGTTCTTC. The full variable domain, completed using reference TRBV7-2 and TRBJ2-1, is GAGVSQSPSNKVTEKGKDVELRCDPISGHTALYWYRQSLGQGLEFLIYFQGNSAPDKSGLPSDRFSAERTGGSVSTLTIQRTQQEDSAVYLCASSLVTSGAGDEQFFGPGTRLTVL.

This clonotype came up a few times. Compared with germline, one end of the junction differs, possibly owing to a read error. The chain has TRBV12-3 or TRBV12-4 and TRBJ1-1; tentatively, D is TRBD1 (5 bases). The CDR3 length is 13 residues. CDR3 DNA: TGTGCCAGCAGTTTAGGTTGGACATCCGATTCTCTCTTT. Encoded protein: CASSLGWTSDSLF.

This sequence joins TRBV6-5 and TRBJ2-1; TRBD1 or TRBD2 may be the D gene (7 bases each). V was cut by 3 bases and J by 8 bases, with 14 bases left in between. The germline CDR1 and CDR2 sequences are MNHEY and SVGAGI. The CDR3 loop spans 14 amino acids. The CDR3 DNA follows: TGTGCCAGCAGTTATCAGGGGGGGGCCGATGAGCAGTTCTTC. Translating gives CASSYQGGADEQFF.

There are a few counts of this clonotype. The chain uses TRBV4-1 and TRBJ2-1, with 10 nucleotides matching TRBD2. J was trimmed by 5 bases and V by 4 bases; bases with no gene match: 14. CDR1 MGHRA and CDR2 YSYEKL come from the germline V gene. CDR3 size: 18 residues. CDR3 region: CASSPRQFRTSGNNEQFF. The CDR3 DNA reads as TGCGCCAGCAGCCCGAGGCAGTTCCGGACTAGCGGAAACAATGAGCAGTTCTTC.

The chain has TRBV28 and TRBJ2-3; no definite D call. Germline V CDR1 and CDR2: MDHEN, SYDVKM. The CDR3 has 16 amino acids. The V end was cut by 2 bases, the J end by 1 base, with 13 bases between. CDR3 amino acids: CASSLVGPRGTDTQYF. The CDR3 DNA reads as TGTGCCAGCAGTTTAGTAGGTCCCCGGGGCACAGATACGCAGTATTTT.

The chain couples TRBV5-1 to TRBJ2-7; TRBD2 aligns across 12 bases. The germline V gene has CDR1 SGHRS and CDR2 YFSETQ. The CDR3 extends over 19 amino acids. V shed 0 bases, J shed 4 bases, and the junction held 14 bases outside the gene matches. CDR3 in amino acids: CASSLATSGRRLAKYEQYF. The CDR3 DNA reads TGCGCCAGCAGCTTGGCCACTAGCGGGAGGCGGTTGGCAAAGTACGAGCAGTACTTC.